The rows below give T cell receptor beta chains drawn from one sample of a study of identifying expanded T cells in peripheral blood. Profiled with immunoSEQ multiplex PCR; TCRdb holds only in-frame clones, not every one. The sample records tens of thousands of clones, about 85% being singletons. Sequencing was carried out using blood. These receptors all stem from a person aged 18-70 years in good health. Both conserved end residues are part of each CDR3. A D gene is named only where the DNA matches it firmly. Clone size is shown for a subset of rows, as once, few, many or a class of expanded clone.

CDR3aa,CDR3nt,d_gene,v_gene,abundance,j_gene
CASSRSGALQETQYF,TGTGCCAGTAGTCGGAGCGGAGCACTACAAGAGACCCAGTACTTC,-,TRBV19,-,TRBJ2-5
CAWSVFNRPQHF,TGTGCCTGGAGTGTATTCAATCGGCCCCAGCATTTT,-,TRBV30,-,TRBJ1-5
CASGLIFPRGGKTQYF,TGTGCTAGTGGTTTGATCTTCCCGCGGGGAGGGAAGACCCAGTACTTC,TRBD2,TRBV12-5,-,TRBJ2-5
CSVLPEGAGGYGYTF,TGCAGCGTTCTGCCGGAGGGGGCCGGGGGCTATGGCTACACCTTC,TRBD1,TRBV29-1,-,TRBJ1-2
CASSDLAGNTIYF,TGTGCCAGCAGTGATCTCGCCGGAAACACCATATATTTT,-,TRBV6-1,-,TRBJ1-3
CASRQGWDGYTF,TGTGCCAGCAGACAGGGGTGGGATGGCTACACCTTC,TRBD1,TRBV6-5,-,TRBJ1-2
CASSEGGQGNQPQHF,TGTGCCAGCAGTGAAGGGGGACAGGGGAATCAGCCCCAGCATTTT,TRBD1,TRBV6-1,-,TRBJ1-5
CASSLAGTSGYNEQFF,TGTGCCAGCAGCTTGGCCGGGACTAGCGGCTACAATGAGCAGTTCTTC,TRBD2,TRBV5-4,-,TRBJ2-1
CASSLQWTFRQGVNYGYTF,TGTGCCAGCAGCCTACAATGGACGTTCCGACAGGGGGTGAACTATGGCTACACCTTC,TRBD1,TRBV7-9,-,TRBJ1-2
CASSFLGGRSYNEQFF,TGTGCCAGCAGTTTTCTCGGGGGCCGCTCCTACAATGAGCAGTTCTTC,-,TRBV6-5,-,TRBJ2-1
CASSQNESGAELLLAKNIQYF,TGTGCCAGCAGCCAAAATGAATCGGGGGCGGAGCTTCTTCTAGCCAAAAACATTCAGTACTTC,-,TRBV14,-,TRBJ2-4
CASSLGRSTDTQYF,TGTGCCAGCAGCTTAGGTCGGAGCACAGATACGCAGTATTTT,-,TRBV11-2,-,TRBJ2-3
CASSQTGLAGRQETQYF,TGTGCCAGCAGCCAAACTGGACTAGCGGGGCGGCAAGAGACCCAGTACTTC,TRBD2,TRBV7-3,-,TRBJ2-5
CASSTYSTDTQYF,TGTGCCAGCAGCACCTATTCCACAGATACGCAGTATTTT,-,TRBV27,-,TRBJ2-3
CASSLTQGPNQPQHF,TGCGCCAGCAGCTTAACGCAAGGGCCCAATCAGCCCCAGCATTTT,-,TRBV5-1,-,TRBJ1-5
CASSFPAGGTEAFF,TGTGCCAGCAGTTTCCCAGCTGGAGGCACTGAAGCTTTCTTT,-,TRBV6-5,-,TRBJ1-1
CSVAKGLSGEQYF,TGCAGCGTGGCAAAGGGTCTTAGCGGCGAGCAGTACTTC,-,TRBV29-1,large,TRBJ2-7
CSSHRGSEAFF,TGCAGCTCCCACAGGGGTTCTGAAGCTTTCTTT,TRBD1,TRBV29-1,-,TRBJ1-1
CASSLDSYGYTF,TGCGCCAGCAGCTTGGATAGCTATGGCTACACCTTC,-,TRBV5-1,few,TRBJ1-2
CASRGRTGTDTQYF,TGTGCCAGCAGAGGGAGGACAGGGACAGATACGCAGTATTTT,TRBD1,TRBV7-4,-,TRBJ2-3
CASSLVAGGLETQYF,TGTGCCAGCAGCTTGGTCGCGGGGGGGCTGGAGACCCAGTACTTC,TRBD2,TRBV5-4,-,TRBJ2-5
CAWRTGETQYF,TGTGCCTGGAGGACAGGGGAGACCCAGTACTTC,TRBD1,TRBV30,-,TRBJ2-5
CASSIVGGPYEQYF,TGTGCCAGTAGTATCGTGGGAGGGCCCTACGAGCAGTACTTC,TRBD2,TRBV19,once,TRBJ2-7
CASSLVPLAGGEISTDTQYF,TGCGCCAGCAGCTTGGTGCCCCTAGCGGGGGGGGAAATTAGCACAGATACGCAGTATTTT,TRBD2,TRBV5-1,-,TRBJ2-3
CASSRDTRYEQYF,TGTGCCAGCAGCAGGGACACCAGATACGAGCAGTACTTC,-,TRBV7-6,-,TRBJ2-7
CASSLVDEGETQYF,TGTGCCAGCAGCTTAGTTGACGAGGGGGAGACCCAGTACTTC,-,TRBV7-2,once,TRBJ2-5